This T cell receptor (beta chain) was sequenced during a study of blood T cell repertoires in COVID-19. Study-wide context: Samples came from the United States, Italy and Spain, spanning acute and convalescent COVID-19.

How the authors handled the data: Counts of nucleated cells, estimated from reference gene primer amplification, were obtained. The table came from immunoSEQ multiplex PCR; TCRdb's copy has only in-frame clones and leaves some out. V, J and clone size are taken as reported in that table, and D and trimming were inferred from the DNA itself. The sample contains roughly 150,000 clones, 70% to 90% of which appear only once. V lost 6 bases to trimming and J lost 2 bases, with 10 bases between them. The CDR3 is 12 amino acids. The germline V gene encodes CDR1 SQVTM and CDR2 ANQGSEA. The chain employs TRBV29-1 and TRBJ1-2; weak D call: TRBD1 (6 bases). The sequence derives from a man in his sixties with acute or convalescent COVID-19. Sequencing was carried out using peripheral blood. The CDR3: CSVGQRNYGYTF. The CDR3 region has the DNA TGCAGCGTCGGACAGAGAAACTATGGCTACACCTTC.